The sequence of this T cell receptor beta chain was determined in a study of blood T cell repertoires in COVID-19. V was shortened by 6 bases and J by 7 bases, with 21 bases between the two germline ends. CDR1 LNHDA and CDR2 SQIVND come from the germline V gene (reference sequence). The CDR3 totals 16 residues. A single count supports this clone. The table came from immunoSEQ multiplex PCR; TCRdb's copy has only in-frame clones and leaves some out. This table has under 300,000 clones, under 95% appearing once. The clonotype comes from a young woman who had recovered from COVID-19. Sequencing was performed on PBMCs or T cells enriched from blood (not recorded which). The V gene is TRBV19, the J gene TRBJ2-2, with D tentatively TRBD1 (5 bases). CDR3 amino acids: CASSRSVGRANGELFF. Written as DNA, the CDR3 is TGTGCCAGTAGCAGATCCGTCGGCAGGGCTAACGGGGAGCTGTTTTTT.